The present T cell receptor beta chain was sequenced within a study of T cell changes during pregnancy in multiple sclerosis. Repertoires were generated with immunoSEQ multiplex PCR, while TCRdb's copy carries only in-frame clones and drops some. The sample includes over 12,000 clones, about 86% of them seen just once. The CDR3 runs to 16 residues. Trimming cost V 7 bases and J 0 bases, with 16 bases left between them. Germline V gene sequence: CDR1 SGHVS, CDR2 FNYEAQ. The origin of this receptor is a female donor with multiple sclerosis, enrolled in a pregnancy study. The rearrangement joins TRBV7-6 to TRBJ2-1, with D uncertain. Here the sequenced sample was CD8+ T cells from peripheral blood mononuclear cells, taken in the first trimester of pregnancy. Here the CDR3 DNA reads TGTGCCAGCACCCTCTCGCTGGCTAGCTCCTACAATGAGCAGTTCTTC. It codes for CASTLSLASSYNEQFF.